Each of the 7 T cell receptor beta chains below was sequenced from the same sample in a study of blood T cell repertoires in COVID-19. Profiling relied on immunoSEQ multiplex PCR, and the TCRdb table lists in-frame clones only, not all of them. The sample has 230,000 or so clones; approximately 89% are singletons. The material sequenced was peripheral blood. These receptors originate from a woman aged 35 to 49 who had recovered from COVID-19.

This chain's CDR3 is CASSQGGTSNNEQFF. DNA of the CDR3: TGCGCCAGCAGCCAAGGCGGGACTAGTAACAATGAGCAGTTCTTC. V usage is TRBV4-1 and J usage is TRBJ2-1; 8 nucleotides match TRBD2. This CDR3 contains 15 residues. The germline CDR1 and CDR2 sequences are MGHRA and YSYEKL. The V and J ends lost 1 base and 5 bases, in that order; junction bases with no gene match: 4.

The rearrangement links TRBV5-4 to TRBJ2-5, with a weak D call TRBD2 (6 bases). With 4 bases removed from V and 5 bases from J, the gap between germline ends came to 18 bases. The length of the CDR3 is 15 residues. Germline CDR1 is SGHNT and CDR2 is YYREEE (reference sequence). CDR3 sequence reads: CASSPPSSRGETQYF. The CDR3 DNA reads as TGTGCCAGCAGCCCCCCCTCATCTCGGGGGGAGACCCAGTACTTC.

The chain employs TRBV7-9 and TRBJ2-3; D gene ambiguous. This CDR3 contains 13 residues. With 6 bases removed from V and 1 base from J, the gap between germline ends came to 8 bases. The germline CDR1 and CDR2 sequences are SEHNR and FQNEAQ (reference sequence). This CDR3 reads CASRTGGTDTQYF. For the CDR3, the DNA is TGTGCCAGCAGAACGGGTGGCACAGATACGCAGTATTTT.

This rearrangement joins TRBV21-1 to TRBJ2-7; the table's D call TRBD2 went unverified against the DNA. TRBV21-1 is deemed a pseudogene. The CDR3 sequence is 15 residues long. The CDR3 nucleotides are TGTGCCAGCAGCAAAGTGTCGGGGGAGACCTACGAGCAGTACGTC. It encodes CASSKVSGETYEQYV.

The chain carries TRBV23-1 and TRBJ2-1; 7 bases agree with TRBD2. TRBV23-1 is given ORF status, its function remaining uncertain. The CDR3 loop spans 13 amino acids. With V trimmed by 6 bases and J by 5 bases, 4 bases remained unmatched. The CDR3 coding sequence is TGCGCCAGCAGCGAGGGAGGGGACAATGAGCAGTTCTTC. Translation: CASSEGGDNEQFF.

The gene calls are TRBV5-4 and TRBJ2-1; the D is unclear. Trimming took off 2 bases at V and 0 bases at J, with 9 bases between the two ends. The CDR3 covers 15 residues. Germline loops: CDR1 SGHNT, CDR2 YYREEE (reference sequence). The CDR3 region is CASSLEISSYNEQFF. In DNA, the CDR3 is TGTGCCAGCAGCTTAGAGATTTCCTCCTACAATGAGCAGTTCTTC.

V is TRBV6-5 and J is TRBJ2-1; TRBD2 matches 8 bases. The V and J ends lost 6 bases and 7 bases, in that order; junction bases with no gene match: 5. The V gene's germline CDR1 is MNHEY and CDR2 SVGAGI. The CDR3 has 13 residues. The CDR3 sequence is CASSSGRGNEQFF. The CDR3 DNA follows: TGTGCCAGCAGCAGCGGGAGAGGTAATGAGCAGTTCTTC.